This section outlines one T cell receptor (beta chain) sequence together with its context. What antigen it recognizes has not been identified. Base qualities were left out, and no much larger clone turns up one base away. Explained via the paper, the time point label denotes: pre-treatment baseline. Blood samples were taken before treatment (T0) and at week 3 (W3), following the first cycle of checkpoint blockade. Except for a couple of patients with rapid clinical progression, response was assessed 12 weeks after the first infusion by RECIST 1.1; disease control meant complete response, partial response or stable disease. Patients were not eligible if they had prior systemic cancer treatment, concomitant immunosuppressant therapy or synchronous other active malignancies. TCR beta was sequenced in both bulk PBMC and plasma cell-free DNA in order to track circulating cells as well as T cell turnover. PBMC were isolated from blood with Lymphoprep and SepMate tubes, followed by red cell lysis. QIAamp DNA Blood Mini kits were used to extract DNA from PBMC and from sorted T cell subsets.

Every bulk PBMC sample had a fixed 350 ng of DNA loaded. TCR beta CDR3 sequences were amplified from genomic DNA with the immunoSEQ TCRb Assay kit following manufacturer instructions. The KAPA Library Quantification Kit for Illumina platforms was used to quantify pooled libraries by qPCR. Sequencing of the pooled libraries was done on an Illumina NextSeq 500, with clustering at about 0.6-1.1 pM. For the original study's pipeline: The TCR data were analyzed using immunoSEQ ANALYZER and the R LymphoSeq package. A rearrangement efficiency score was calculated as productive divided by the sum of productive and non-productive CDR3 sequences. Clonality was assessed using the Gini coefficient and diversity using the Renyi index at alpha=1, with pairwise comparisons between timepoints within each patient. In LymphoSeq, clonal relatedness was computed using an edit distance of 3, and repertoire similarity was computed using the Bhattacharyya coefficient. To classify response, a linear discriminant analysis based on week-3 changes in clonality and diversity was built with the R MASS and caret packages. As stored in TCRdb, this immuneACCESS dataset retains in-frame rearrangements with V and J assigned. A fraction of the clones does not appear; measured against another copy, unresolved V genes explain less than half of the discrepancy, and the remainder lacks a known reason. V and J calls and clone size are copied from that table; D and trimming were computed from the DNA. In all, the sample holds more than 15,000 clones, and around 83% of those were seen once. Roughly 7.1% of the sample is taken by the ten largest.

The sample belongs to a study of blood T cell dynamics during melanoma immunotherapy (dated by TCRdb to 2020 to 2022). In terms of the full investigation: All patients had metastatic melanoma and were given first-line pembrolizumab or nivolumab plus ipilimumab as standard of care in the United Kingdom. To find early correlates of response, the study profiled the peripheral T cell receptor repertoires of patients with metastatic melanoma both before and after one cycle of checkpoint inhibitor therapy. The training cohort consisted of consecutive patients, while an additional independent group of patients from the same centre was pooled to form an external validation set.

General conclusions and limits of the study: The study was unable to establish whether the T cell clones driving the repertoire changes were melanoma-specific or instead reflected general immune activation. The relatively small sample size was acknowledged as a potential limitation on generalization of the results. A bifurcated reorganization of the PBMC repertoire at W3, with increased clonality or increased diversity, was observed in patients who later achieved disease control, unlike in progressors.

The CDR3 has 14 amino acids, counting the end cysteine and phenylalanine. Of all the DNA, just the CDR3 is kept, 42 bases in frame from base 1. Sequences SNHLY (CDR1) and FYNNEI (CDR2) are obtained from the germline V gene. This TCR derives from a human donor with melanoma. The input for sequencing was blood, taken from a patient treated with checkpoint blockade. This sequence uses TRBV2 and TRBJ2-5, with no D gene named confidently. The J call may be faulty, since TRBJ2-7 better matches the DNA end. The CDR3 reads CASSPSGLTYEQYF. The nucleotide sequence is given as TGTGCCAGCAGCCCATCGGGCTTAACCTACGAGCAGTACTTC.